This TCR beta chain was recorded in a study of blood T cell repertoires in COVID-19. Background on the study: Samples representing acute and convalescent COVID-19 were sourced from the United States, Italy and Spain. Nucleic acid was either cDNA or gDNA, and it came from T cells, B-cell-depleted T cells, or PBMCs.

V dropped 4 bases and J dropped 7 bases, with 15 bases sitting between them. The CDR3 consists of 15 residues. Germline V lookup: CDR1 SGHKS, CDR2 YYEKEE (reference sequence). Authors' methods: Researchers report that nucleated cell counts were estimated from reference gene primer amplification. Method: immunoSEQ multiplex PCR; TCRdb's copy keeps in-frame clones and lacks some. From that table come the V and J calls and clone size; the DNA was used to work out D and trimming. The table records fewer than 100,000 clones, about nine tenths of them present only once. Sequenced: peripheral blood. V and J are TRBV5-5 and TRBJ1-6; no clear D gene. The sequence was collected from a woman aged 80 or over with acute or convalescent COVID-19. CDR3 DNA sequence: TGTGCCAGCAGCCCCGGGCCCCGGGGAAATTCACCCCTCCACTTT. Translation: CASSPGPRGNSPLHF.